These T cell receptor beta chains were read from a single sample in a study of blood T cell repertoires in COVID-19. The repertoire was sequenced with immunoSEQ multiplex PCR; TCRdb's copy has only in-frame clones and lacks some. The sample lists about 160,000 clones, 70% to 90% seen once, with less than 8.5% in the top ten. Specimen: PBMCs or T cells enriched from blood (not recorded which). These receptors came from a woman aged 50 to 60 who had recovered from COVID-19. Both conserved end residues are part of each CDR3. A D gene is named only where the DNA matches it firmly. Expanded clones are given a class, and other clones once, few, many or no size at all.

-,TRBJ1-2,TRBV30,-,CAWSEGNYGYTF,TGTGCCTGGAGTGAGGGGAACTATGGCTACACCTTC
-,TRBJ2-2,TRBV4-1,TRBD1,CASSREAQGANTGELFF,TGCGCCAGCAGCCGCGAAGCCCAGGGGGCTAACACCGGGGAGCTGTTTTTT
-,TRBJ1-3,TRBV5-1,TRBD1,CASSLDTEGALCF,TGCGCCAGCAGCTTGGACACTGAGGGGGCTCTCTGCTTT
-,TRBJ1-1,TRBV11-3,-,CASSFRDTPEAFF,TGTGCCAGCAGCTTTCGGGACACCCCTGAAGCTTTCTTT
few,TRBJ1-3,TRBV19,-,CASTLPPGNTIYF,TGTGCCAGTACCCTACCCCCTGGAAACACCATATATTTT
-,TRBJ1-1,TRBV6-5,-,CASRFTGPAFF,TGTGCCAGCAGGTTTACAGGGCCCGCTTTCTTT
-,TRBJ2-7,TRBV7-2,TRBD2,CASSWTSGEEQYF,TGTGCCAGCAGCTGGACTAGCGGGGAAGAGCAGTACTTC
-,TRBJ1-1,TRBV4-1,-,CASSQVVRGYTEAFF,TGCGCCAGCAGCCAAGTGGTTCGAGGATACACTGAAGCTTTCTTT
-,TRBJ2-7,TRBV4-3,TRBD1,CASSRGTGVYEQYF,TGCGCCAGCAGCCGAGGGACAGGTGTTTACGAGCAGTACTTC
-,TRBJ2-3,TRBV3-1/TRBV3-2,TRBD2,CASSQVGLAGAVGTDTQYF,TGTGCCAGCAGCCAAGTAGGACTAGCGGGGGCCGTTGGTACAGATACGCAGTATTTT
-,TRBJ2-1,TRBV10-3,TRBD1,CAIKGQGVNEQFF,TGTGCCATCAAGGGACAGGGAGTCAATGAGCAGTTCTTC
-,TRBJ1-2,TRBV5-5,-,CASSSDGRENYGYTF,TGTGCCAGCAGCTCAGACGGACGGGAAAACTATGGCTACACCTTC
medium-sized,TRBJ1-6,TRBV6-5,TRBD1,CASSYYWDRRSPLHF,TGTGCCAGCAGTTACTACTGGGACAGGCGGTCACCCCTCCACTTT
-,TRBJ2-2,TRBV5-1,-,CASSLDRSNTGELFF,TGCGCCAGCAGTTTAGACAGGTCGAACACCGGGGAGCTGTTTTTT
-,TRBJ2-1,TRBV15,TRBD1,CATSGGQGNNEQFF,TGTGCCACCAGCGGGGGACAGGGGAACAATGAGCAGTTCTTC
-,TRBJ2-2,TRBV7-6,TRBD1,CASSSGQGNTGELFF,TGTGCCAGCAGCTCGGGACAGGGGAACACCGGGGAGCTGTTTTTT
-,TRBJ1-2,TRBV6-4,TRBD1,CASSPSGGGTGAGYTF,TGTGCCAGCAGTCCCTCAGGGGGAGGGACAGGCGCTGGCTACACCTTC
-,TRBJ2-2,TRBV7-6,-,CASSFQPPEAGELFF,TGTGCCAGCAGCTTCCAACCGCCCGAGGCCGGGGAGCTGTTTTTT
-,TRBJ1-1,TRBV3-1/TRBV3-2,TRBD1,CASSPSGTGNTEAFF,TGTGCCAGCAGCCCCTCCGGGACAGGGAACACTGAAGCTTTCTTT
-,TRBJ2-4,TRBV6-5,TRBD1,CASSYGTENIQYF,TGTGCCAGCAGTTACGGGACAGAAAACATTCAGTACTTC
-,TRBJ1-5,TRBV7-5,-,CARSLDAGDQPQHF,TGTGCCAGAAGCTTAGATGCAGGGGATCAGCCCCAGCATTTT
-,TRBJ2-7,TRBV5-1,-,CASSLDRYEQYF,TGCGCCAGCAGCTTGGACAGGTACGAGCAGTACTTC
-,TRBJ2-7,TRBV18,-,CASSPGRTGEEQYF,TGTGCCAGCTCACCGGGTCGTACGGGAGAGGAGCAGTACTTC
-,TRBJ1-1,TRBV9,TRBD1,CASSPSTTGMAEAFF,TGTGCCAGCAGCCCCTCTACGACAGGGATGGCTGAAGCTTTCTTT
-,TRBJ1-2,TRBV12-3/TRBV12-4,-,CASSLPGEGYTF,TGTGCCAGCAGTTTACCAGGGGAGGGCTACACCTTC
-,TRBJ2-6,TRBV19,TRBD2,CASSIGTSGNVLTF,TGTGCCAGTAGTATTGGGACTAGCGGCAACGTCCTGACTTTC
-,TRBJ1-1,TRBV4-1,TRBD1,CASSLDRGTEAFF,TGCGCCAGCAGCTTAGACAGGGGCACTGAAGCTTTCTTT
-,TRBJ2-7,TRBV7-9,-,CASSLGLALSYEQYF,TGTGCCAGCAGCTTAGGGTTGGCTCTCTCCTACGAGCAGTACTTC
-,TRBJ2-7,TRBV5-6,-,CASSSGSLSYEQYF,TGTGCCAGCAGCTCGGGTAGCCTAAGCTACGAGCAGTACTTC
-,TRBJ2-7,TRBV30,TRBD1,CAWSSGTGGQPRSSYEQYF,TGTGCCTGGAGCTCAGGGACAGGGGGCCAACCCCGGAGCTCCTACGAGCAGTACTTC
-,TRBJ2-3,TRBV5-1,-,CASSLQSSRTDTQYF,TGCGCCAGCAGCTTACAGTCGTCTCGCACAGATACGCAGTATTTT
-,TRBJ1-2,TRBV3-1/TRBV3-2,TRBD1,CASSPSRDRVNYGYTF,TGTGCCAGCAGCCCGTCCCGGGACAGGGTAAACTATGGCTACACCTTC
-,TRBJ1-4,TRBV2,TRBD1,CASSDRGGEKLFF,TGTGCCAGCAGCGACAGGGGTGGGGAAAAACTGTTTTTT
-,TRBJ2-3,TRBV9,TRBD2,CASSVAGGDTQYF,TGTGCCAGCAGCGTCGCCGGGGGGGATACGCAGTATTTT
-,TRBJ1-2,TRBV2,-,CASQESAGNYGYTF,TGTGCCAGCCAAGAGTCAGCGGGTAACTATGGCTACACCTTC
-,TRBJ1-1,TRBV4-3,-,CASSLFGGSEAFF,TGCGCCAGCAGCCTATTCGGCGGCAGTGAAGCTTTCTTT
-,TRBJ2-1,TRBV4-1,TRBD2,CASSQDLSGGFYNEQFF,TGCGCCAGCAGCCAAGATCTAAGCGGGGGGTTCTACAATGAGCAGTTCTTC
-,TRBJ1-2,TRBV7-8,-,CASREDYNYGYTF,TGTGCCAGCAGGGAGGACTACAACTATGGCTACACCTTC
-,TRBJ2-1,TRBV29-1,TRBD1,CSVARGPNEQFF,TGCAGCGTTGCCAGGGGGCCGAATGAGCAGTTCTTC
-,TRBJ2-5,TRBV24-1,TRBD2,CATSDLYGGEQETQYF,TGTGCCACCAGTGATTTGTACGGGGGGGAACAAGAGACCCAGTACTTC
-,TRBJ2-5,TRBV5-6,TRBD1,CASSLFSTGEQTQYF,TGTGCCAGCAGCTTGTTTTCGACAGGGGAGCAGACCCAGTACTTC
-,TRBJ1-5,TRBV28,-,CASSLGGGNQPQHF,TGTGCCAGCAGCCTAGGGGGTGGCAATCAGCCCCAGCATTTT
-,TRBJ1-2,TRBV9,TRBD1,CASSGDRDYGYTF,TGTGCCAGCAGCGGGGACAGGGACTATGGCTACACCTTC
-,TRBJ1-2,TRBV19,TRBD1,CASSISPGTGSGYTF,TGTGCCAGTAGTATCTCCCCCGGGACAGGTAGTGGCTACACCTTC
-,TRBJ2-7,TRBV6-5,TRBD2,CASGLAGGNSYEQYF,TGTGCCAGCGGACTAGCGGGGGGCAACTCCTACGAGCAGTACTTC
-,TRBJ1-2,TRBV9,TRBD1,CASSPGQGAYGYTF,TGTGCCAGCAGCCCTGGACAGGGCGCGTATGGCTACACCTTC
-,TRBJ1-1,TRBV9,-,CASSVVSGIMNTEAFF,TGTGCCAGCAGCGTAGTATCAGGGATAATGAACACTGAAGCTTTCTTT
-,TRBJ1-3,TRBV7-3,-,CASSLQGPSGNTIYF,TGTGCCAGCAGCTTACAGGGGCCCTCTGGAAACACCATATATTTT
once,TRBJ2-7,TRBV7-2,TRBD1,CASRRGQGVAYEQYF,TGTGCCAGCAGACGAGGACAGGGGGTAGCCTACGAGCAGTACTTC
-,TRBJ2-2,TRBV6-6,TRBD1,CASRPDRYTGELFF,TGTGCCAGCAGACCGGACAGGTACACCGGGGAGCTGTTTTTT
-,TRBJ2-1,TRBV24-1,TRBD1,CATSDPSRGLEFF,TGTGCCACCAGTGATCCCTCCAGGGGGCTAGAGTTCTTC
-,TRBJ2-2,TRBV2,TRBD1,CASTLTGVYTGELFF,TGTGCCAGCACCCTGACAGGGGTTTACACCGGGGAGCTGTTTTTT
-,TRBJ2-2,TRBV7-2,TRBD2,CASSQPPGRVSLFF,TGTGCCAGCAGCCAGCCACCTGGGAGGGTGTCTCTGTTTTTT
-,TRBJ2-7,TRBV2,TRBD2,CASGGLAGIYEQYF,TGTGCCAGCGGCGGACTAGCGGGGATTTACGAGCAGTACTTC
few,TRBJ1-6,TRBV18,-,CASSPPGDLLHF,TGTGCCAGCTCACCACCCGGAGACCTCCTCCACTTT
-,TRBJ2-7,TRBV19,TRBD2,CASRRGGGDEQYF,TGTGCCAGTCGACGCGGGGGGGGAGACGAGCAGTACTTC
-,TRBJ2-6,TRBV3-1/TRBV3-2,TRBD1,CASSRGTGPSGANVLTF,TGTGCCAGCAGCCGTGGGACAGGGCCCTCTGGGGCCAACGTCCTGACTTTC
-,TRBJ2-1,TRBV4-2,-,CASSPSTVGGQEQFF,TGTGCCAGCAGCCCTTCAACAGTCGGGGGGCAGGAGCAGTTCTTC
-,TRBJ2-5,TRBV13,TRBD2,CASSLTGGAEAQTQYF,TGTGCCAGCAGCTTAACGGGGGGGGCCGAGGCACAGACCCAGTACTTC